This TCR beta chain appears in the sequencing data of a study of shared clonotypes between healthy human individuals. Approximately 32,000 T cell genomes, or approximately 290 ng DNA, went into unsorted PBMC replicate PCRs. Sequencing on ten immunoSEQ deep assay plates was performed for unsorted PBMC DNA. Sequencing was performed with immunoSEQ multiplex PCR; in TCRdb, only in-frame clones are kept and a portion is missing. The sample lists about 470,000 clones, more than 75% occurring once. The CDR3 consists of 15 residues. The germline CDR1 and CDR2 sequences are GTSNPN and SVGIG (reference sequence). V lost 5 bases to trimming and J lost 4 bases, with 18 bases between them.

The sequenced material came from PBMCs. This chain uses TRBV30 with TRBJ2-4; maybe TRBD2 (7 bases). This receptor was taken from a woman aged 40 to 55 in good health. Some clones in this sample may be carry-over from other donors' samples. DNA for the CDR3: TGTGCCTGGTCTAGGGGGGGCACCGCAAAAAACATTCAGTACTTC. It yields the protein CAWSRGGTAKNIQYF.